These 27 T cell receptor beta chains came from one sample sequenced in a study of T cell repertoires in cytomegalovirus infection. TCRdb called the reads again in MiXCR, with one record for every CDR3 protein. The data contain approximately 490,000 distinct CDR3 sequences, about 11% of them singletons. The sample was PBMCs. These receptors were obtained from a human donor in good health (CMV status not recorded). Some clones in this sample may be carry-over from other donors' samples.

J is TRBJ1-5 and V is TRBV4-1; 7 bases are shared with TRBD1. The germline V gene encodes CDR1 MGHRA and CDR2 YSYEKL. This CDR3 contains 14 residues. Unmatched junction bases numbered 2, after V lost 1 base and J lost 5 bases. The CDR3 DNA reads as TGCGCCAGCAGCCAAGTTACAGGGGATCAGCCCCAGCATTTT. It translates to CASSQVTGDQPQHF.

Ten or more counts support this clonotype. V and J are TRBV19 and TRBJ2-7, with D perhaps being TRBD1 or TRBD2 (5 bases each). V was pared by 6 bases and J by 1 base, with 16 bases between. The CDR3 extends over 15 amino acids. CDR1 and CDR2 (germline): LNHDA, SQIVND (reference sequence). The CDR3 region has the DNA TGTGCCAGTAGGAAAAACCGGGACCCTTCCTACGAGCAGTACTTC. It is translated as CASRKNRDPSYEQYF. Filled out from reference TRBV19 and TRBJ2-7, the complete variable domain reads DGGITQSPKYLFRKEGQNVTLSCEQNLNHDAMYWYRQDPGQGLRLIYYSQIVNDFQKGDIAEGYSVSREKKESFPLTVTSAQKNPTAFYLCASRKNRDPSYEQYFGPGTRLTVT.

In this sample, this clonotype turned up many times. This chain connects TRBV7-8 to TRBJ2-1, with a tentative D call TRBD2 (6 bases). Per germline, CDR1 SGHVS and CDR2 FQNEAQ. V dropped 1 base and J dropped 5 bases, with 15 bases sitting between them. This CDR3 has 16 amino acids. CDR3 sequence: CASSLVRGNWDNEQFF. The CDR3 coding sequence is TGTGCCAGCAGCTTAGTTCGGGGGAATTGGGACAATGAGCAGTTCTTC. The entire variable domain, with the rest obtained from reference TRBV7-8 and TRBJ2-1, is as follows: GAGVSQSPRYKVAKRGQDVALRCDPISGHVSLFWYQQALGQGPEFLTYFQNEAQLDKSGLPSDRFFAERPEGSVSTLKIQRTQQEDSAVYLCASSLVRGNWDNEQFFGPGTRLTVL.

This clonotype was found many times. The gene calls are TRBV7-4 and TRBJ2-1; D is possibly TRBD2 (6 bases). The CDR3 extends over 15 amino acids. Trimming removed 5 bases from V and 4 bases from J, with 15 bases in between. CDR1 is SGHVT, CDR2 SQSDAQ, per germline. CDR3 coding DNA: TGTGCCAGCAGCCCCCGAGGGAGGAGGTACAATGAGCAGTTCTTC. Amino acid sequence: CASSPRGRRYNEQFF.

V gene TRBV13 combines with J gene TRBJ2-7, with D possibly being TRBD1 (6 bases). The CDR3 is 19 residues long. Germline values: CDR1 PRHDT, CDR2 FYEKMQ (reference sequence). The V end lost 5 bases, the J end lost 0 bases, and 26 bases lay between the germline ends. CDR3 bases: TGTGCCAGCAGCGGTAACAGGGCGTTGGCCAGCCGAAGCTCCTACGAGCAGTACTTC. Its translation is CASSGNRALASRSSYEQYF. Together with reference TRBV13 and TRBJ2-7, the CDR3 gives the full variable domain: AAGVIQSPRHLIKEKRETATLKCYPIPRHDTVYWYQQGPGQDPQFLISFYEKMQSDKGSIPDRFSAQQFSDYHSELNMSSLELGDSALYFCASSGNRALASRSSYEQYFGPGTRLTVT.

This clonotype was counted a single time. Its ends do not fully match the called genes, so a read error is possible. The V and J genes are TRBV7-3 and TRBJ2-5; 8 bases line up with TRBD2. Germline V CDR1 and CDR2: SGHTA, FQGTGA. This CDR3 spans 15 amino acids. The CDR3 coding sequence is TGTGCCGGCAGCCCGGGGGGGGAGGGGAAAGAGACCCAGTACTTC. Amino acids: CAGSPGGEGKETQYF.

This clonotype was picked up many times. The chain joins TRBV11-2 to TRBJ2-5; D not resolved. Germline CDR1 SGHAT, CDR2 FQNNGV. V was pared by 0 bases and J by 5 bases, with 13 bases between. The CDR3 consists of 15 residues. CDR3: CASSLDRARRETQYF. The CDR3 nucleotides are TGTGCCAGCAGCTTAGATCGGGCTAGGCGGGAGACCCAGTACTTC.

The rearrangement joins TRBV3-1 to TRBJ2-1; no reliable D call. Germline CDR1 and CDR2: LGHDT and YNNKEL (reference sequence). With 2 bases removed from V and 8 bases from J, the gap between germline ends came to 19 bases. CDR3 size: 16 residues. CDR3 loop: CASSQRTLGPMDEQFF. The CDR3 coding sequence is TGTGCCAGCAGCCAACGAACTTTAGGGCCAATGGATGAGCAGTTCTTC.

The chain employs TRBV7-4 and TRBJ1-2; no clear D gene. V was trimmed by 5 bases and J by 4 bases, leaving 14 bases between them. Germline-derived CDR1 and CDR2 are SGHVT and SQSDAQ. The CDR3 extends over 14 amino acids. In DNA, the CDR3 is TGTGCCAGCAGCCCCAGTGAAGGCCTCTATGGCTACACCTTC. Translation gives CASSPSEGLYGYTF.

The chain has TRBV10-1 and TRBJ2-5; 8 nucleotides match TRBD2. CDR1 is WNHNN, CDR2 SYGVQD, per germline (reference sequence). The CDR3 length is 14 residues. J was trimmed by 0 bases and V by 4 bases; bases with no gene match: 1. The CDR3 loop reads CASSARGDQETQYF. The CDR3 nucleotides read TGCGCCAGCAGTGCGCGGGGGGACCAAGAGACCCAGTACTTC.

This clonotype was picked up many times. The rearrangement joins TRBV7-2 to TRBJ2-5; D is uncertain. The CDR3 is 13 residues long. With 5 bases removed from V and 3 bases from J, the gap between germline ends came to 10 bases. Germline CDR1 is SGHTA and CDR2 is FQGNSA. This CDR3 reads CASSRNLEETQYF. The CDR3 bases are TGTGCCAGCAGCCGCAATCTCGAAGAGACCCAGTACTTC.

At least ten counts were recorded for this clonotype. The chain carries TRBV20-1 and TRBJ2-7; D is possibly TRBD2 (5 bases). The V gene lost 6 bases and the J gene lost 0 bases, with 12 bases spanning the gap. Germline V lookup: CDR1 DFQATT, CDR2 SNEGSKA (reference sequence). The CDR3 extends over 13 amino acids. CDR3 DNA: TGCAGTGCCGTGGAGGTTTACTCCTACGAGCAGTACTTC. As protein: CSAVEVYSYEQYF.

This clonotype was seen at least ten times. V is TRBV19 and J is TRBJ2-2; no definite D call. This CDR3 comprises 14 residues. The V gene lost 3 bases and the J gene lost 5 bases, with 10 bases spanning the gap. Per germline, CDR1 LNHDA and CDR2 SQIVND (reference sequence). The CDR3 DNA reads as TGTGCCAGTAGTATTTTGGGCCGTACCGGGGAGCTGTTTTTT. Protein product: CASSILGRTGELFF. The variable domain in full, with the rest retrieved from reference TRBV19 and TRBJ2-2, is DGGITQSPKYLFRKEGQNVTLSCEQNLNHDAMYWYRQDPGQGLRLIYYSQIVNDFQKGDIAEGYSVSREKKESFPLTVTSAQKNPTAFYLCASSILGRTGELFFGEGSRLTVL.

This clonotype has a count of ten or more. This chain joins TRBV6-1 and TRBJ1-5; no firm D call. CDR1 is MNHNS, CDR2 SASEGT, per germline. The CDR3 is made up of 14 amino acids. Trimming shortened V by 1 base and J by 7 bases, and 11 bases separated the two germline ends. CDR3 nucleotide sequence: TGTGCCAGCAGTGAAGTCGACGGATTCCAGCCCCAGCATTTT. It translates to CASSEVDGFQPQHF.

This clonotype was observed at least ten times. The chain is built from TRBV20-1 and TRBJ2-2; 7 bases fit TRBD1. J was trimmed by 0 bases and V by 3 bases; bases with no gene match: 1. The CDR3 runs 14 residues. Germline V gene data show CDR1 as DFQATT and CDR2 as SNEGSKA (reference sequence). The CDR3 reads CSASGTANTGELFF. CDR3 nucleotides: TGCAGTGCTAGCGGGACAGCGAACACCGGGGAGCTGTTTTTT.

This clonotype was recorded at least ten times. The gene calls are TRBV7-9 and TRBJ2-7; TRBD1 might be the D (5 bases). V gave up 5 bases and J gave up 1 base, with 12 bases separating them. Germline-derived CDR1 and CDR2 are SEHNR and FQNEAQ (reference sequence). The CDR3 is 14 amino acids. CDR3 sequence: CASSPQAGSYEQYF. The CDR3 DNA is TGTGCCAGCAGCCCGCAGGCAGGGTCCTACGAGCAGTACTTC.

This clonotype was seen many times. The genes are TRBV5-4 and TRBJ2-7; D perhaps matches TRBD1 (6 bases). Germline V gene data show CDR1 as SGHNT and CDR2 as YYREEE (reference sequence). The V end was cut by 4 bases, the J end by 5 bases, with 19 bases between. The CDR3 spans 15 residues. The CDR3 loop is CASSPAAGEGNEQYF. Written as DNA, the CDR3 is TGTGCCAGCAGCCCGGCGGCAGGGGAAGGCAACGAGCAGTACTTC. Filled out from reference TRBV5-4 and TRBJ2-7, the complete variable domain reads ETGVTQSPTHLIKTRGQQVTLRCSSQSGHNTVSWYQQALGQGPQFIFQYYREEENGRGNFPPRFSGLQFPNYSSELNVNALELDDSALYLCASSPAAGEGNEQYFGPGTRLTVT.

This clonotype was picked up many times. CDR3 sequence reads: CASGLQGAGANVLTF. The CDR3, as DNA: TGTGCTAGTGGTCTACAGGGGGCTGGGGCCAACGTCCTGACTTTC. This chain links TRBV12-5 with TRBJ2-6, with TRBD1 identical over 8 bases. The V gene end was trimmed by 5 bases and the J gene end by 2 bases; junction bases not matched to a gene: 2. CDR1 and CDR2 (germline): LGHNT, FRNRAP. This CDR3 has 15 amino acids.

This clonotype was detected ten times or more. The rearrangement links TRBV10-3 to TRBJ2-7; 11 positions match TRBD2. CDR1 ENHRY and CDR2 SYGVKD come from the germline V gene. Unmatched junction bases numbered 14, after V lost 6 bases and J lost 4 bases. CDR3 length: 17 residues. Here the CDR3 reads CAIRASGRSKAFYEQYF. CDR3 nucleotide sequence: TGTGCCATCAGGGCTAGCGGGAGGTCTAAAGCTTTTTACGAGCAGTACTTC.

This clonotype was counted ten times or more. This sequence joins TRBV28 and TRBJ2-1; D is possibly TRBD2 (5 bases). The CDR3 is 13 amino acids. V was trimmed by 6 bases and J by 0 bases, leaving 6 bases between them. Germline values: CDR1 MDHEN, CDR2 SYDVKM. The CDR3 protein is CASRLDSYNEQFF. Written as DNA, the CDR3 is TGTGCCAGCAGACTAGACTCCTACAATGAGCAGTTCTTC.

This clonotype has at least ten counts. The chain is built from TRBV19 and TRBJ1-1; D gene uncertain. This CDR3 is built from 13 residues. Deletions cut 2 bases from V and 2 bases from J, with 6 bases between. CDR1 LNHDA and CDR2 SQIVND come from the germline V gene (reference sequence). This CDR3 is CASSINRNTEAFF. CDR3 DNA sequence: TGTGCCAGTAGTATAAACCGCAACACTGAAGCTTTCTTT. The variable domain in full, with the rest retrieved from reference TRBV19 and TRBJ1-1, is DGGITQSPKYLFRKEGQNVTLSCEQNLNHDAMYWYRQDPGQGLRLIYYSQIVNDFQKGDIAEGYSVSREKKESFPLTVTSAQKNPTAFYLCASSINRNTEAFFGQGTRLTVV.

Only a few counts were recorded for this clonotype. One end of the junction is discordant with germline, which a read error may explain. The CDR3 loop reads CASSPLTSGAYEQYF. DNA of the CDR3: TGTGCTAGCAGCCCGCTGACTAGCGGGGCGTACGAGCAGTACTTC. V and J are TRBV7-7 and TRBJ2-7; 11 positions match TRBD2. Germline V gene lookup returns CDR1 SSHAT and CDR2 FNYEAQ (reference sequence). The CDR3 is made up of 15 amino acids.

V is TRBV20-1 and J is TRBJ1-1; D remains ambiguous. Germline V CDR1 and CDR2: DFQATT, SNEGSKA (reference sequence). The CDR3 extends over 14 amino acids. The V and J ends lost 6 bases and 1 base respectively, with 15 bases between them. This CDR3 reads CSAGPIHPNTEAFF. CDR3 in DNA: TGCAGTGCCGGCCCGATCCATCCGAACACTGAAGCTTTCTTT.

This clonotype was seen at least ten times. CDR3 in DNA: TGTGCCAGCAGCTTAGCGGCAGGGAAAAGCTCCTACGAGCAGTACTTC. Its protein is CASSLAAGKSSYEQYF. The chain has TRBV7-2 and TRBJ2-7, with D maybe TRBD1 (5 bases). The CDR3 covers 16 residues. In germline, CDR1 is SGHTA, CDR2 FQGNSA. Between the trimmed V and J ends, which lost 0 bases and 0 bases, there was a span of 12 bases.

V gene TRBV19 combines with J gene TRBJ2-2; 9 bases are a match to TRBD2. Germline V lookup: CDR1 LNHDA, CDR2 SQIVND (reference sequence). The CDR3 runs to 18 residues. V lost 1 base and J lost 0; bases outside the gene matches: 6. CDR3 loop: CASSIAQLAGPNTGELFF. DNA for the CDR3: TGTGCCAGTAGTATAGCTCAGCTAGCGGGGCCGAACACCGGGGAGCTGTTTTTT.

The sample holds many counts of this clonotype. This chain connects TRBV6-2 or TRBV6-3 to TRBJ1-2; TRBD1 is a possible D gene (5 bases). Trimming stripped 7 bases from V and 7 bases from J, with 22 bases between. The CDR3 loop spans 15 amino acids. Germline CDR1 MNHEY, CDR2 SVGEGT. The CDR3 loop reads CASNEGTRDFLGYTF. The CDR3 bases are TGTGCCAGCAACGAAGGGACCCGGGATTTCCTTGGCTACACCTTC.

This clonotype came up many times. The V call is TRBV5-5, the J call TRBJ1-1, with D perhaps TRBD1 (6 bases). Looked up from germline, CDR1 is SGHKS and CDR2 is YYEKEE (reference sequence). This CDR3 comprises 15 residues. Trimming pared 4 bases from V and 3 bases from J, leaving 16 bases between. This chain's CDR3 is CASSGSRGQYTEAFF. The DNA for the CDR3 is TGTGCCAGCAGCGGGAGCCGGGGGCAGTACACTGAAGCTTTCTTT.